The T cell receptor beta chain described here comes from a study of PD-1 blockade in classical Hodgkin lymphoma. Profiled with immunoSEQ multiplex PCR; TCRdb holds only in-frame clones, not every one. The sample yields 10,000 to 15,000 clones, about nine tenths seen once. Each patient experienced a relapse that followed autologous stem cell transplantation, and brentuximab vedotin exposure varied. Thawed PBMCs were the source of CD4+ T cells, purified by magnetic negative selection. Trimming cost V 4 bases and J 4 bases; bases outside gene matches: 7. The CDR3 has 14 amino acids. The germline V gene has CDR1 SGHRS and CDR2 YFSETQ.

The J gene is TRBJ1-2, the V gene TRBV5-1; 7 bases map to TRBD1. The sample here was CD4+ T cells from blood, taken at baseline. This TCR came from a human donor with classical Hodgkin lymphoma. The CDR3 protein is CASSEPGQIYGYTF. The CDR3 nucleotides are TGCGCCAGCAGCGAACCGGGACAGATCTATGGCTACACCTTC. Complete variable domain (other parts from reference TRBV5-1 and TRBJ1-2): KAGVTQTPRYLIKTRGQQVTLSCSPISGHRSVSWYQQTPGQGLQFLFEYFSETQRNKGNFPGRFSGRQFSNSRSEMNVSTLELGDSALYLCASSEPGQIYGYTFGSGTRLTVV.